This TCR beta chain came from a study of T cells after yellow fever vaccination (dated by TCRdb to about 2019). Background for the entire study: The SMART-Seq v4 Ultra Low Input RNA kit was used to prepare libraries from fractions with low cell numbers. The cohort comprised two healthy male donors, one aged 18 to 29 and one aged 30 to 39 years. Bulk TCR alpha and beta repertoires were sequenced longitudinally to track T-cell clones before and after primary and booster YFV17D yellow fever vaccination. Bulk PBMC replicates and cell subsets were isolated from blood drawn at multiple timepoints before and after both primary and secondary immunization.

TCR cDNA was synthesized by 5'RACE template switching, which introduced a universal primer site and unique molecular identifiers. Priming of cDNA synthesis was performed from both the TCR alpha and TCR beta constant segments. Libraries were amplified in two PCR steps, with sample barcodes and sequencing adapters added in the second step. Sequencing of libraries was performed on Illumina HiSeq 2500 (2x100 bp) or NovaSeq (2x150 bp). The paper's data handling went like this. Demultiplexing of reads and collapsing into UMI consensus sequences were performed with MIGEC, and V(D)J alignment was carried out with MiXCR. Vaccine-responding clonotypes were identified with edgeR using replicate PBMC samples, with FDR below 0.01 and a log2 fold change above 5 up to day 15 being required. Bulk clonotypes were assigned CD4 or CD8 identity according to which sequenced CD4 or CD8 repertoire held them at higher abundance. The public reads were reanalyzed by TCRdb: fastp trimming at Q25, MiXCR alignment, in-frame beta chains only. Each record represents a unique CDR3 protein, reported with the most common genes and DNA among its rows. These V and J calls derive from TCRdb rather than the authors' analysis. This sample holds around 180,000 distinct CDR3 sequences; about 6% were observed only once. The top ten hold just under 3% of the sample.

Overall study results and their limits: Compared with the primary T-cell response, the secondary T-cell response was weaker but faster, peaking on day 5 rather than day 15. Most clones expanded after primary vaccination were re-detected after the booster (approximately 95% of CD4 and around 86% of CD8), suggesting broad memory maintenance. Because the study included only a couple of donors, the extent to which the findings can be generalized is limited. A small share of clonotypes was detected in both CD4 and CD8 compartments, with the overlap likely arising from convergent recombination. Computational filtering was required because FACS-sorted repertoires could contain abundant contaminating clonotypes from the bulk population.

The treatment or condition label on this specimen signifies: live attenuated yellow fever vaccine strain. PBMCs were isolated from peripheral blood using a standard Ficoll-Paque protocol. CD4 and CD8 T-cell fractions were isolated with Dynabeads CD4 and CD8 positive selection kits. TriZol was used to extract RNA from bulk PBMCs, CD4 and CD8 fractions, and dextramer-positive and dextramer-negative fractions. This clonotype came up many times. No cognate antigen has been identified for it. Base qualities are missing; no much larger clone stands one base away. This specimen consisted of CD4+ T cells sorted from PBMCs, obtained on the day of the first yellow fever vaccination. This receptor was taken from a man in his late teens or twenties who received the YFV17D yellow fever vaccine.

CDR3 reads: CASSLEGTGEADTQYF. The nucleotide sequence reads TGCGCCAGCAGCTTGGAAGGGACAGGGGAGGCAGATACGCAGTATTTT. The chain uses TRBV5-1 and TRBJ2-3, and TRBD1 matches 10 of the central bases. Unmatched junction bases come to 5, with V trimmed by 0 bases and J by 4 bases. The CDR3 starts with the cysteine, ends with the phenylalanine, and has 16 residues. This entry keeps only the CDR3 DNA: 48 bases, framed from base 1. As encoded in the germline V gene, CDR1 is SGHRS while CDR2 is YFSETQ.